The source of this T cell receptor beta chain is a study of cytotoxic CD8 clonotypes in ibrutinib-treated CLL. This clone was picked up a small number of times. Clones were sequenced by immunoSEQ multiplex PCR, and TCRdb holds only the in-frame ones, with some missing. The repertoire has some 160,000 clones, roughly four fifths of them found once; the top ten carry under 2.5%. Germline CDR1 and CDR2: MGHDK and SYGVNS. V lost 8 bases, J lost 7 bases, and 11 bases lay in between. This CDR3 has 11 residues. Sequenced material: PBMCs, taken after 12 months of ibrutinib treatment. J is TRBJ1-2 and V is TRBV25-1, with D uncertain. This sequence was found in a human donor with chronic lymphocytic leukemia. The CDR3 coding sequence is TGTGCCAGCGCCGCACGGGGTGGCTACACCTTC. As protein: CASAARGGYTF.